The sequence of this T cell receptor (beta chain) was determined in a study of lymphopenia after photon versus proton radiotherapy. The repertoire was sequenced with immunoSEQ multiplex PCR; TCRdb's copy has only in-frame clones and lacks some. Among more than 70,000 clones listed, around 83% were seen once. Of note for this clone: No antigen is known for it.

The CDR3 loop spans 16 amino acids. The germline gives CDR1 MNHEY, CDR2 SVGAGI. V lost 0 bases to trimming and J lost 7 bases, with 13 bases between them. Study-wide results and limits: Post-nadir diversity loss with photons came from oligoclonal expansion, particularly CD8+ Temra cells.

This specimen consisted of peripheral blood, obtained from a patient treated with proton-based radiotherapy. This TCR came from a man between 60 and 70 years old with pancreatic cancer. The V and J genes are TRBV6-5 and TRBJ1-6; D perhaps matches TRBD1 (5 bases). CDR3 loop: CASSYSGLLKNSPLHF. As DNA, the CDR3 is TGTGCCAGCAGTTACTCGGGACTGTTGAAGAATTCACCCCTCCACTTT.